A single TCR beta chain is shown here with its context. No antigen is known for it. The record originates from a study of cytomegalovirus exposure and HLA in healthy donors. General study findings and limits: Presence/absence comparisons presumed near-even sequencing depth among donors.

PCR used 60 Vbeta primers and 13 Jbeta primers. TCRdb's table, derived via immunoSEQ multiplex PCR, lists solely in-frame clones and lacks some. The table has 200,000 to 250,000 clones, 77% seen once. The sequencing sample was made of PBMCs. This TCR derives from a woman aged 55-70 years in good health and CMV-seropositive.

The CDR3 DNA reads as TGCGCCAGCAGCTGGGCCATTTCTACAGCGGGAGTGCTCAATGAGCAGTTCTTC. Amino acids: CASSWAISTAGVLNEQFF. V gene TRBV5-1 combines with J gene TRBJ2-1, with TRBD2 identical over 8 bases. The trim removed 3 bases at V and 6 bases at J, leaving 17 bases unmatched. Germline CDR1 SGHRS, CDR2 YFSETQ. This CDR3 is 18 amino acids long.